A single sample gave rise to the 27 T cell receptor beta chains below, sequenced in a study of blood T cells in healthy people across ages. A second PCR, run for roughly 7 to 12 cycles, used a sample-barcoded 5' primer plus a J-beta primer mix. A single record per CDR3 protein comes from TCRdb applying MiXCR to the 5' RACE reads. The table has about 1.4 million distinct CDR3 sequences, around 59% seen once. Material for sequencing was blood. The receptors derive from a man between 18 and 35 years old in good health.

This clonotype was seen more than once but under ten times. V and J are TRBV29-1 and TRBJ2-3; TRBD2 matches at 9 bases. Germline V gives CDR1 SQVTM, CDR2 ANQGSEA. V trimming: 6 bases; J trimming: 2 bases; junction bases outside the gene matches: 9. The CDR3 consists of 15 residues. This chain's CDR3 is CSVEKAGGNTDTQYF. The CDR3 DNA follows: TGCAGCGTAGAAAAAGCGGGGGGAAACACAGATACGCAGTATTTT.

This clonotype was observed a few times. This chain uses TRBV13 with TRBJ2-7, with TRBD1 matching 10 bases. The germline V gene encodes CDR1 PRHDT and CDR2 FYEKMQ (reference sequence). The CDR3 sequence is 15 residues long. V gave up 5 bases and J gave up 5 bases; unmatched junction bases: 9. CDR3 coding DNA: TGTGCCAGCAGCCGCTCGGGGACAGGGGAAGACGAGCAGTACTTC. Encoded protein: CASSRSGTGEDEQYF.

This clonotype was observed at least ten times. The V gene is TRBV6-5, the J gene TRBJ1-1; D is undetermined. Per the germline V gene, CDR1 is MNHEY and CDR2 is SVGAGI. Trimming pared 4 bases from V and 4 bases from J, leaving 13 bases between. This CDR3 has 14 amino acids. CDR3 region: CASSSSVWGTEAFF. In DNA form, the CDR3 reads TGTGCCAGCAGTTCCTCAGTTTGGGGCACTGAAGCTTTCTTT.

This clonotype has only a few counts. The rearrangement links TRBV20-1 to TRBJ2-4; a weak D match, TRBD1 (6 bases). Trimming took off 1 base at V and 8 bases at J, with 12 bases between the two ends. The germline CDR1 and CDR2 sequences are DFQATT and SNEGSKA (reference sequence). This CDR3 spans 13 amino acids. The CDR3 DNA is TGCAGTGCTAGAGCCCAGGGGCGGTACATTCAGTACTTC. Its translation is CSARAQGRYIQYF.

In this sample, this clonotype turned up once. The chain uses TRBV4-3 and TRBJ2-1; 11 bases map to TRBD2. The CDR3 is 19 residues long. V lost 7 bases to trimming and J lost 1 base; unmatched junction nucleotides: 15. The V gene's germline CDR1 is LGHNA and CDR2 YSLEER. The CDR3 nucleotides are TGCGCCAGCAACCAGCTCTTTAGCGGGGGGGCCGGATCCTACAATGAGCAGTTCTTC. This encodes CASNQLFSGGAGSYNEQFF.

The J gene is TRBJ2-3, the V gene TRBV27; D is unclear. Germline lookup yields CDR1 MNHEY and CDR2 SMNVEV (reference sequence). The CDR3 length is 15 residues. Trimming pared 8 bases from V and 2 bases from J, leaving 17 bases between. The CDR3, as DNA: TGTGCCAGCCGTCCGAGGACGGTGGTCACAGATACGCAGTATTTT. Its translation: CASRPRTVVTDTQYF.

CDR3 amino acids: CASSQVIDREEETQYF. In DNA form, the CDR3 reads TGTGCCAGCAGCCAAGTAATCGACAGGGAAGAAGAGACCCAGTACTTC. This chain joins TRBV3-1 and TRBJ2-5, with TRBD1 matching over 7 bases. This CDR3 is built from 16 residues. The V segment lost 1 base and the J segment 3 bases; nucleotides outside the gene matches: 8. Germline V lookup: CDR1 LGHDT, CDR2 YNNKEL (reference sequence).

V usage is TRBV25-1 and J usage is TRBJ2-5, with D unclear. The V end was cut by 8 bases, the J end by 0 bases, with 13 bases between. CDR3 length: 14 amino acids. Germline CDR1 is MGHDK and CDR2 is SYGVNS. In DNA form, the CDR3 reads TGTGCCAGCTGGCCAAGGGCAGACCAAGAGACCCAGTACTTC. The encoded protein is CASWPRADQETQYF.

This clonotype was counted once. Here the CDR3 reads CASSLASLNPYEQYF. Here the CDR3 DNA reads TGTGCCAGCAGCTTAGCGAGCCTAAACCCCTACGAGCAGTACTTC. V usage is TRBV7-8 and J usage is TRBJ2-7, with D unresolved. Germline CDR1 SGHVS, CDR2 FQNEAQ. Deletions cut 0 bases from V and 2 bases from J, with 11 bases between. This CDR3 has 15 residues.

The chain joins TRBV27 to TRBJ2-1; 8 bases agree with TRBD1. Trimming removed 0 bases from V and 8 bases from J; junction bases left unmatched: 9. Germline CDR1 and CDR2: MNHEY and SMNVEV (reference sequence). The CDR3 spans 16 residues. The CDR3 protein is CASSLSIRGRPDEQFF. CDR3 in DNA: TGTGCCAGCAGTTTATCGATCAGGGGGCGCCCCGATGAGCAGTTCTTC.

With regard to this clonotype: An end of the junction differs from the germline gene, which may be a read error. This chain uses TRBV4-3 with TRBJ2-3, with D possibly matching TRBD2 (6 bases). Germline CDR1 and CDR2: LGHNA and YSLEER. The CDR3 is 17 residues long. The CDR3 DNA is TGCGCCAGCAACCAAGAGGTGGACTACGTTGGAACAGATACGCAGTATTTT. Protein: CASNQEVDYVGTDTQYF.

Here the CDR3 reads CASSLNPGRRSYTF. As DNA, the CDR3 is TGTGCCAGCAGCTTAAACCCAGGCAGGCGAAGCTACACCTTC. The chain links TRBV7-9 to TRBJ1-2, with D unresolved. The CDR3 sequence is 14 residues long. Germline assignment: CDR1 SEHNR and CDR2 FQNEAQ (reference sequence). Between the trimmed V and J ends, which lost 2 bases and 9 bases, there was a span of 16 bases.

This clonotype turned up a few times. V and J are TRBV6-1 and TRBJ1-2; D call uncertain. The V gene lost 8 bases and the J gene lost 4 bases, with 14 bases spanning the gap. Germline CDR1 reads MNHNS; CDR2 reads SASEGT. The CDR3 contains 13 residues. The chain's CDR3 is CASHRRFSYGYTF. The CDR3 nucleotides read TGTGCCAGCCATAGACGGTTTTCCTATGGCTACACCTTC.

The rearrangement uses TRBV10-2 and TRBJ1-5; 10 bases fit TRBD1. V gave up 8 bases and J gave up 0 bases; unmatched junction bases: 7. The CDR3 is 16 residues long. CDR1 is WSHSY, CDR2 SAAADI, per germline. DNA of the CDR3: TGCGCCAGCGCGGACAGGGGGGTCCGTAGCAATCAGCCCCAGCATTTT. Amino acids: CASADRGVRSNQPQHF.

The CDR3 region is CSVGEGSGELFF. For the CDR3, the DNA is TGCAGCGTTGGCGAGGGATCCGGGGAGCTGTTTTTT. V and J are TRBV29-1 and TRBJ2-2, with a possible D match to TRBD2 (5 bases). The germline V gene has CDR1 SQVTM and CDR2 ANQGSEA. The CDR3 runs 12 residues. V gave up 4 bases and J gave up 6 bases, with 9 bases separating them.

The chain couples TRBV12-3 or TRBV12-4 to TRBJ2-3; 7 bases agree with TRBD1. The CDR3 contains 17 residues. The J segment lost 4 bases and the V segment lost 6 bases, leaving 16 bases of the junction unmatched. CDR3 residues: CASSRGTGTAVSDTQYF. Here the CDR3 DNA reads TGTGCCAGCAGCCGAGGTACCGGGACAGCGGTGTCAGATACGCAGTATTTT.

This clonotype was observed a few times. J is TRBJ2-7 and V is TRBV4-1, with 7 bases identical to TRBD1. With 2 bases clipped from V and 4 bases from J, the junction kept 17 bases outside the gene matches. Per the germline V gene, CDR1 is MGHRA and CDR2 is YSYEKL. The CDR3 loop spans 18 amino acids. The CDR3 nucleotides are TGCGCCAGCAGCCAACAGTACCCCGGGACAGCCTATTTTTACGAGCAGTACTTC. This translates into CASSQQYPGTAYFYEQYF.

CDR3 nucleotide sequence: TGTGCCAGCAGTTGGAGGCAGACCCAGTACTTC. It codes for CASSWRQTQYF. The chain is built from TRBV12-3 or TRBV12-4 and TRBJ2-5; tentative D call: TRBD2 (5 bases). Trimming took 4 bases from V and 6 from J, leaving 6 bases between them. This CDR3 comprises 11 residues.

V is TRBV4-1 and J is TRBJ1-1; TRBD1 might be the D (6 bases). Germline CDR1 MGHRA, CDR2 YSYEKL. The CDR3 runs to 15 residues. Deletions cut 2 bases from V and 0 bases from J, with 10 bases between. Here the CDR3 DNA reads TGCGCCAGCAGCCAATCGGGGGGCATGAACACTGAAGCTTTCTTT. The encoded protein is CASSQSGGMNTEAFF.

The chain couples TRBV20-1 to TRBJ2-7; 13 bases match TRBD2. The CDR3 is made up of 17 amino acids. Germline V CDR1 and CDR2: DFQATT, SNEGSKA (reference sequence). The junction had 10 bases not matched to a gene; V was cut back by 1 base and J by 4 bases. The DNA for the CDR3 is TGCAGTGCTAGAGCGGGGACTAGCGGGACATCACTATACGAGCAGTACTTC. This sequence encodes CSARAGTSGTSLYEQYF.

The chain carries TRBV5-8 and TRBJ2-1; 8 nucleotides line up with TRBD1. The CDR3 extends over 18 amino acids. Germline CDR1 and CDR2: SGHTS and YDEGEE. J lost 0 bases, V lost 3 bases, and 11 bases had no gene match. CDR3 region: CASSSDWSTGASYNEQFF. In nucleotides, the CDR3 is TGTGCCAGCAGCTCGGATTGGTCGACAGGGGCCTCCTACAATGAGCAGTTCTTC.

The chain uses TRBV5-1 and TRBJ1-2; weak D call: TRBD1 (6 bases). The CDR3 has 13 amino acids. Germline V CDR1 and CDR2: SGHRS, YFSETQ. Deletions cut 4 bases from V and 6 bases from J, with 13 bases between. CDR3 residues: CASSPGGDNGYTF. CDR3 bases: TGCGCCAGCAGCCCCGGGGGCGATAATGGCTACACCTTC. The variable domain in full, with the rest retrieved from reference TRBV5-1 and TRBJ1-2, is KAGVTQTPRYLIKTRGQQVTLSCSPISGHRSVSWYQQTPGQGLQFLFEYFSETQRNKGNFPGRFSGRQFSNSRSEMNVSTLELGDSALYLCASSPGGDNGYTFGSGTRLTVV.

V is TRBV4-2 and J is TRBJ1-5; perhaps TRBD1 as D (5 bases). CDR1 and CDR2 from the germline V gene are LGHNA and YNFKEQ. V was pared by 0 bases and J by 9 bases, with 15 bases between. CDR3 length: 15 residues. CDR3 sequence reads: CASSQDGGTSVPQHF. The CDR3 coding sequence is TGTGCCAGCAGCCAAGATGGGGGGACTTCGGTGCCCCAGCATTTT.

The genes are TRBV12-3 or TRBV12-4 and TRBJ1-2; 8 bases align to TRBD1. The V gene end was trimmed by 7 bases and the J gene end by 6 bases; junction bases not matched to a gene: 7. This CDR3 is 13 amino acids long. In nucleotides, the CDR3 is TGTGCCAGCACCGGACAGGGTTGGGATGGCTACACCTTC. It yields the protein CASTGQGWDGYTF.

V is TRBV15 and J is TRBJ2-5; no clear D gene. The J call may be wrong; the DNA end is better matched by TRBJ2-7. Germline-derived CDR1 and CDR2 are LNHNV and YYDKDF (reference sequence). The CDR3 spans 16 residues. CDR3 sequence reads: CATSLSPGLWEGEQYF. The CDR3 DNA follows: TGTGCCACCAGCCTTTCTCCGGGCCTTTGGGAAGGCGAGCAGTACTTC.

The V and J genes are TRBV30 and TRBJ1-1; TRBD1 matches at 7 bases. The CDR3 consists of 15 residues. V was clipped by 3 bases and J by 1 base; unmatched bases: 8. CDR1 and CDR2 (germline): GTSNPN, SVGIG (reference sequence). The CDR3 DNA sequence: TGTGCCTGGAGCGCCCCGGCAGGGGGGAACACTGAAGCTTTCTTT. It specifies CAWSAPAGGNTEAFF.

In this sample, this clonotype turned up once. The chain joins TRBV12-3 or TRBV12-4 to TRBJ2-1, with 14 positions matching TRBD2. This CDR3 spans 17 amino acids. Trimming cost V 6 bases and J 3 bases; bases outside gene matches: 7. The DNA of the CDR3 is TGTGCCAGCAGCGGACTAGCGGGGGGCATTAACTACAATGAGCAGTTCTTC. Its translation: CASSGLAGGINYNEQFF.